Listed here are 17 T cell receptor beta chains from one sample, sequenced in a study of T-cell memory formation after mild COVID-19. Using its own MiXCR run on the 5' RACE reads, TCRdb lists one record per CDR3 protein. The sample has roughly 340,000 distinct CDR3 sequences; under 25% are singletons. The specimen was PBMCs or a T cell subset sorted from them (not recorded which). The receptors come from a man aged 18 to 29 who had mild COVID-19 (a few samples of this study predate the infection). Cell type and time point are not known.

This clonotype has at least ten counts. The chain combines TRBV5-1 with TRBJ2-3, with D tentatively TRBD1 or TRBD2 (5 bases each). The germline V and J ends were trimmed by 3 bases and 7 bases, with 15 bases remaining between them. The CDR3 has 14 amino acids. Germline-derived CDR1 and CDR2 are SGHRS and YFSETQ. CDR3 amino acids: CASSSGTPGNTQYF. The CDR3 coding sequence is TGCGCCAGCAGCTCCGGGACGCCGGGAAATACGCAGTATTTT.

This clonotype showed up just a few times. V usage is TRBV4-2 and J usage is TRBJ2-3; 9 positions match TRBD2. Germline CDR1 reads LGHNA; CDR2 reads YNFKEQ. The CDR3 covers 16 residues. With V trimmed by 3 bases and J by 0 bases, 4 bases remained unmatched. The CDR3 DNA sequence: TGTGCCAGCAGCCACCATCTAGCGGGGAGCACAGATACGCAGTATTTT. It is translated as CASSHHLAGSTDTQYF.

This clonotype was found many times. V gene TRBV5-1 combines with J gene TRBJ2-2, with 7 positions matching TRBD1. Germline V lookup: CDR1 SGHRS, CDR2 YFSETQ. The CDR3 is 14 amino acids. The V segment lost 5 bases and the J segment 3 bases; nucleotides outside the gene matches: 4. The CDR3 region is CASSRTGDTGELFF. The CDR3, as DNA: TGCGCCAGCAGTCGGACAGGCGACACCGGGGAGCTGTTTTTT.

This clonotype appeared a few times. The V and J genes are TRBV7-6 and TRBJ2-1; 12 positions match TRBD1. The V segment lost 6 bases and the J segment 0 bases; nucleotides outside the gene matches: 15. This CDR3 is 20 amino acids long. In germline, CDR1 is SGHVS, CDR2 FNYEAQ. CDR3 sequence: CASSSRGGQGALSSYNEQFF. The CDR3 DNA reads as TGTGCCAGCAGTTCCCGGGGGGGACAGGGGGCCTTGAGCTCCTACAATGAGCAGTTCTTC.

The CDR3 sequence: CASSYEGEAFF. The DNA for the CDR3 is TGTGCCAGCAGTTACGAAGGGGAAGCTTTCTTT. The genes are TRBV6-5 and TRBJ1-1, with unresolved D. CDR3 size: 11 residues. Germline V gene data show CDR1 as MNHEY and CDR2 as SVGAGI. V was cut by 2 bases and J by 8 bases, with 6 bases left in between.

In its sample, this clonotype was seen a few times. This rearrangement joins TRBV7-2 to TRBJ1-2; D perhaps matches TRBD1 (5 bases). In germline, CDR1 is SGHTA, CDR2 FQGNSA. Trimming pared 4 bases from V and 8 bases from J, leaving 11 bases between. The CDR3 is made up of 12 amino acids. The CDR3 DNA follows: TGTGCCAGCAGCTGGACACTCGGGGGCTACACCTTC. Residues: CASSWTLGGYTF.

This clonotype was picked up a small number of times. V gene TRBV7-2 combines with J gene TRBJ1-2; D perhaps matches TRBD1 (5 bases). Germline CDR1 and CDR2: SGHTA and FQGNSA. Trimming removed 1 base at V and 2 bases at J, with 11 bases between. CDR3 size: 15 residues. The CDR3 region is CASSLEGRGNYGYTF. CDR3 coding DNA: TGTGCCAGCAGCTTAGAGGGACGGGGGAACTATGGCTACACCTTC.

This clonotype has more than one count but fewer than ten. The chain employs TRBV7-2 and TRBJ1-2; D remains ambiguous. This CDR3 has 14 amino acids. Between the trimmed V and J ends, which lost 0 bases and 4 bases, there was a span of 9 bases. In germline, CDR1 is SGHTA, CDR2 FQGNSA. The CDR3 DNA sequence: TGTGCCAGCAGCTTAGCTACCGGGGTCTATGGCTACACCTTC. This translates into CASSLATGVYGYTF. The full variable domain, in which reference TRBV7-2 and TRBJ1-2 provide the parts outside the CDR3, is GAGVSQSPSNKVTEKGKDVELRCDPISGHTALYWYRQSLGQGLEFLIYFQGNSAPDKSGLPSDRFSAERTGGSVSTLTIQRTQQEDSAVYLCASSLATGVYGYTFGSGTRLTVV.

This clonotype was found a few times. This rearrangement joins TRBV12-3 or TRBV12-4 to TRBJ2-3, with TRBD2 matching over 13 bases. The CDR3 has 21 residues. The junction had 16 bases not matched to a gene; V was cut back by 4 bases and J by 0 bases. The CDR3 spells CASSWGRRGLAGASSTDTQYF. CDR3 DNA: TGTGCCAGCAGTTGGGGCAGGAGAGGACTAGCGGGGGCCTCTAGCACAGATACGCAGTATTTT.

The rearrangement joins TRBV5-6 to TRBJ1-2; no reliable D call. Trimming cost V 4 bases and J 7 bases, with 11 bases left between them. The CDR3 has 12 residues. Germline CDR1 is SGHDT and CDR2 is YYEEEE. The CDR3 DNA is TGTGCCAGCAGCCAGATCCCAGGTGGCTACACCTTC. Translated: CASSQIPGGYTF.

In its sample, this clonotype was seen a few times. This rearrangement joins TRBV4-2 to TRBJ2-3, with a tentative D call TRBD1 (6 bases). The CDR3 is 17 residues long. V was cut by 3 bases and J by 3 bases, with 19 bases left in between. Germline CDR1 is LGHNA and CDR2 is YNFKEQ. The CDR3 region is CASSQPGTTFGTDTQYF. For the CDR3, the DNA is TGTGCCAGCAGCCAGCCCGGGACAACCTTTGGGACAGATACGCAGTATTTT.

The gene calls are TRBV7-6 and TRBJ2-3, with TRBD2 identical over 9 bases. CDR1 is SGHVS and CDR2 is FNYEAQ in the germline V gene. Trimming removed 3 bases from V and 5 bases from J; junction bases left unmatched: 9. CDR3 length equals 16 residues. For the CDR3, the DNA is TGTGCCAGCAGCTTTCTTGCGGGGGGGCCTGGAGATACGCAGTATTTT. As protein: CASSFLAGGPGDTQYF.

This clonotype was seen only once. V usage is TRBV5-4 and J usage is TRBJ2-5, with TRBD2 as a possible D gene (6 bases). Trimming shortened V by 0 bases and J by 1 base, and 16 bases separated the two germline ends. Germline V gene sequence: CDR1 SGHNT, CDR2 YYREEE (reference sequence). The CDR3 has 17 residues. The CDR3 reads CASSLAGTGRIQETQYF. Here the CDR3 DNA reads TGTGCCAGCAGCTTGGCCGGGACTGGTAGGATCCAAGAGACCCAGTACTTC.

This chain joins TRBV6-6 and TRBJ2-7; D may be TRBD1 (6 bases). CDR3 length equals 14 residues. V lost 5 bases and J 1 base, leaving 12 bases between the germline ends. The V gene's germline CDR1 is MNHNY and CDR2 SVGAGI (reference sequence). CDR3 DNA: TGTGCCAGCAGTCGCAACAGGGATTCCTACGAGCAGTACTTC. Translation gives CASSRNRDSYEQYF.

This clonotype appeared a few times. J is TRBJ2-3 and V is TRBV5-1; 7 nucleotides agree with TRBD2. The CDR3 is 17 residues long. The germline V gene has CDR1 SGHRS and CDR2 YFSETQ. The V segment lost 0 bases and the J segment 6 bases; nucleotides outside the gene matches: 13. The CDR3 nucleotides read TGCGCCAGCAGCTTGGCGCGGGAGCCCCTCATGGGGGATACGCAGTATTTT. Protein sequence: CASSLAREPLMGDTQYF.

The chain recombines TRBV5-1 with TRBJ1-6, with D uncertain. The V and J ends lost 0 bases and 4 bases respectively, with 8 bases between them. Per germline, CDR1 SGHRS and CDR2 YFSETQ. The CDR3 is made up of 15 amino acids. CDR3 DNA: TGCGCCAGCAGCTTGGTGTCTGATTATAATTCACCCCTCCACTTT. Amino acid sequence: CASSLVSDYNSPLHF.

The genes are TRBV12-3 or TRBV12-4 and TRBJ1-1; D is perhaps TRBD1 (6 bases). The CDR3 loop spans 16 amino acids. Trimming removed 8 bases from V and 4 bases from J, with 23 bases in between. CDR3 sequence reads: CASSDSWATPSTEAFF. DNA for the CDR3: TGTGCCAGCTCGGACAGTTGGGCGACTCCAAGCACTGAAGCTTTCTTT.